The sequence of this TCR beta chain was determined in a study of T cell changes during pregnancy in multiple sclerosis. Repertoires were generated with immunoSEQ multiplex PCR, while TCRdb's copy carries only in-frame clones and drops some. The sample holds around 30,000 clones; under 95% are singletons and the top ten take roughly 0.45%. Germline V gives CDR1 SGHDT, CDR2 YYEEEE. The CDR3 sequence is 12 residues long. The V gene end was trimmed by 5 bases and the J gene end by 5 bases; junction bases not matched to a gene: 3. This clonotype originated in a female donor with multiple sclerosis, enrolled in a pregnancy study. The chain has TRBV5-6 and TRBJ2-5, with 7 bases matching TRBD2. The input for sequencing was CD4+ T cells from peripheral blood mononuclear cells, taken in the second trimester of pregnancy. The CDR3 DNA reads TGTGCCAGCAGGGGGCGGGAGGAGACCCAGTACTTC. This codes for CASRGREETQYF.